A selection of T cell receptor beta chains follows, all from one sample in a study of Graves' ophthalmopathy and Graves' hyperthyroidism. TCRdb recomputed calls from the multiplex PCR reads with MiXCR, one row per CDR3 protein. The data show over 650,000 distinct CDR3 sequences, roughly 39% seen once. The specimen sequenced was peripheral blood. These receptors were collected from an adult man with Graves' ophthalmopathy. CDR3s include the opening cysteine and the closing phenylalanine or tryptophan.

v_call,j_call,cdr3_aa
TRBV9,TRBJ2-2,CASSSSGGTGELFF
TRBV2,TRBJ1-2,CASSKIPGPEGGYTF
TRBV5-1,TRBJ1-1,CASSLNHPGQGPINTEAFF
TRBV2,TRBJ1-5,CASSAGDRGSNQPQHF
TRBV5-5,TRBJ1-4,CASSFDRINEKLFF
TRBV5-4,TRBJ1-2,CASSQPTGGSSGYTF
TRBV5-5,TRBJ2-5,CASSLGTGGWETQYF
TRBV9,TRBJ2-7,CASSVVVRDSTYEQYF
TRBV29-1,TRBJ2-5,CSPAPQETQYF
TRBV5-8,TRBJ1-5,CASSLGGNSNQPQHF
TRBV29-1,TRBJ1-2,CSVADTPRGYTF
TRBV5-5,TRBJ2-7,CASSLTGIVPYEQYF
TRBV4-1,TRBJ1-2,CASRPDGTFYGYTF
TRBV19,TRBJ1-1,CASGQGYEAFF
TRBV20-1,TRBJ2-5,CSARDEGLQYF
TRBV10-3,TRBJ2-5,CASSYSAGKAGQETQCF
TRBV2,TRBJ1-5,CASEGGYQYSNQPQHF
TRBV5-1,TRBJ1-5,CASSPVGAVGEQPQHF
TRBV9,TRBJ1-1,CASSPLIRTSSEGFVVFMNTEAFF
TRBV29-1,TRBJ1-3,CSVAGRSGNTIYF
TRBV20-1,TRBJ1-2,CSASGGQIYTF
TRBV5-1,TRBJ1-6,CASSLESWTPRDSPLHF
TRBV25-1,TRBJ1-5,CASSARAGGSGNQPQHF
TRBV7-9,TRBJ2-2,CASSQDGGNTGELFF
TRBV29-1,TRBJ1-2,CSVERQPSYGYTF
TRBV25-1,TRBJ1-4,CASSEDREGEKLFF